This TCR beta chain was observed in a study of blood T cell repertoires in COVID-19. Only in-frame clones appear in the TCRdb table, and some are missing; sequencing was by immunoSEQ multiplex PCR. Of hundreds of thousands of clones detected, less than 90% appear once; the ten largest clones hold under 1.3%. This clone was seen a handful of times. The same CDR3 is also encoded by other DNA sequences in this sample. Grouping used clinical history reported by participants in a survey and questionnaire. This receptor was obtained from a woman aged 25 to 45 who had recovered from COVID-19. Sequences were obtained from PBMCs or T cells enriched from blood (not recorded which).

The CDR3 nucleotides are TGTGCCACAAGCGGGACAGGGGGTTACAATGAGCAGTTCTTC. It yields the protein CATSGTGGYNEQFF. The chain employs TRBV24-1 and TRBJ2-1; 11 nucleotides agree with TRBD1. Germline V lookup: CDR1 KGHDR, CDR2 SFDVKD. Trimming cost V 10 bases and J 4 bases; bases outside gene matches: 5. The CDR3 runs 14 residues.